This entry describes one T cell receptor (beta chain). The sample belongs to a study of blood T cell repertoires in COVID-19. Study summary: From T cells, B-cell-depleted T cells, or PBMCs came the material, which was cDNA or gDNA.

Followed longitudinally, the Seattle patients had been enrolled during active infection. Per the study methods: Amplified reference gene primers provided the basis for estimating nucleated cell counts. The table came from immunoSEQ multiplex PCR; TCRdb's copy has only in-frame clones and leaves some out. For V, J and clone size, that table is used; D and trimming come from the DNA. The data show 400,000 or so clones, approximately 90% seen once. There are 17 residues in the CDR3. Germline V gene lookup returns CDR1 SGHDN and CDR2 FVKESK. Trimming removed 1 base from V and 2 bases from J, with 14 bases in between.

The J gene is TRBJ2-2, the V gene TRBV14, with D possibly being TRBD2 (5 bases). The sequence came from a young man with COVID-19, enrolled during active disease. Specimen: peripheral blood. The CDR3 sequence is CASSQVWSAANTGELFF. The CDR3 coding sequence is TGTGCCAGCAGCCAAGTTTGGTCAGCGGCCAACACCGGGGAGCTGTTTTTT.